This T cell receptor beta chain was retrieved from a study of blood T cell repertoires in COVID-19. The wider study: T cells, B-cell-depleted T cells, or PBMCs provided the cDNA or gDNA that served as material.

Authors' methods: Scientists estimated how many nucleated cells there were by amplifying reference gene primers. Measured with immunoSEQ multiplex PCR; TCRdb has only the in-frame clones, and not every one. D and trimming were read from the DNA, whereas the V and J calls and clone size are those reported in that table. This repertoire shows over 200,000 clones, around 90% found once; its top ten account for 2% to 3%. The J segment lost 7 bases and the V segment lost 2 bases, leaving 9 bases of the junction unmatched. CDR1 is SGHTA, CDR2 FQGNSA, per germline. This CDR3 contains 16 residues. The chain carries TRBV7-2 and TRBJ2-2; 8 bases line up with TRBD1. Sequenced input: peripheral blood. The receptor was derived from a young man with COVID-19, enrolled during active disease. CDR3 bases: TGTGCCAGCAGCTTATTAGGGACAGGACGTGGCGGGGAGCTGTTTTTT. Translated: CASSLLGTGRGGELFF.